The rows below give T cell receptor beta chains drawn from one sample of a study of T cells in Graves' hyperthyroidism and ophthalmopathy. In TCRdb, the multiplex PCR reads were re-called with MiXCR into one record per CDR3 protein. The table records roughly 180,000 distinct CDR3 sequences, about a sixth of them present only once. Input material: blood. These receptors came from a woman between 50 and 59 years old with Graves' hyperthyroidism. CDR3s include the opening cysteine and the closing phenylalanine or tryptophan. A D gene is named only where the DNA matches it firmly. The size field is filled for only some rows; it gives once, few, many or a size class.

J gene,V gene,D gene,clone size,CDR3 DNA,CDR3 protein
TRBJ1-2,TRBV2,-,many,TGTGCCGAAGGGGTCCGGAGGGACTATGGCTACACCTTC,CAEGVRRDYGYTF
TRBJ2-3,TRBV7-2,TRBD2,-,TGTGCCAGCAGGGAATTTGGACTAGCTGGCACAGATACGCAGTATTTT,CASREFGLAGTDTQYF
TRBJ1-2,TRBV7-9,-,many,TGTGCCAGCAGCTTAGGCAGTAAACTCTATGGCTACACCTTC,CASSLGSKLYGYTF
TRBJ1-4,TRBV3-1,-,many,TGTGCCAGCAGCCAAGCGGCGGGGGCAACTAATGAAAAACTGTTTTTT,CASSQAAGATNEKLFF
TRBJ2-5,TRBV18,-,many,TGTGCCAGCTCACCACAACGCAGTCAAGAGACCCAGTACTTC,CASSPQRSQETQYF
TRBJ2-1,TRBV20-1,-,-,TGCAGCGCCCGGCGGAACCGTGCCAATGAGCAGTTCTTC,CSARRNRANEQFF
TRBJ1-6,TRBV19,TRBD1,many,TGTGCCAGTAGATACGACAGGGAAGGTAATTCACCCCTCCACTTT,CASRYDREGNSPLHF
TRBJ1-4,TRBV12-3/TRBV12-4,TRBD1,-,TGTGCCAGCAGGGGACAGGGATACGTCCCGGAAAAACTGTTTTTT,CASRGQGYVPEKLFF
TRBJ2-7,TRBV9,-,few,TGTGCCAGCAGCGTAGGCACAAACCAAGGGTACGAGCAGTACTTC,CASSVGTNQGYEQYF
TRBJ1-2,TRBV19,TRBD1,few,TGTGCCAGTAGTCCAGGACAGGGGCTGGGCTATGGCTACACCTTC,CASSPGQGLGYGYTF
TRBJ2-1,TRBV6-2/TRBV6-3,-,many,TGTGCCAGCGGTTGGTCCTACAATGAGCAGTTCTTC,CASGWSYNEQFF
TRBJ1-5,TRBV2,TRBD1,-,TGTGCCAGCAGAGCCCCGGGACAGCATAGCAATCAGCCCCAGCATTTT,CASRAPGQHSNQPQHF
TRBJ1-6,TRBV18,-,many,TGTGCCAGCTCACCATCGACCAGGGAAAATTCACCCCTCCACTTT,CASSPSTRENSPLHF
TRBJ1-1,TRBV10-2,-,-,TGCGCCAGCAGTGAACTCACGGGGGTGGCTTTCTTT,CASSELTGVAFF
TRBJ2-3,TRBV24-1,-,-,TGTGCCACCAGTGAATCAACAGGGTCAGATACGCAGTATTTT,CATSESTGSDTQYF
TRBJ2-2,TRBV19,-,many,TGTGCCAGTAGTCCCCGAGCGGGTAACACCGGGGAGCTGTTTTTT,CASSPRAGNTGELFF
TRBJ1-1,TRBV3-1,-,many,TGTGCCAGCAGCCAATTGGTGGGATTGGGGACTGAAGCTTTCTTT,CASSQLVGLGTEAFF
TRBJ1-1,TRBV12-3/TRBV12-4,-,many,TGTGCCAGCAGTTTACCATCGACAGTCATGAACACTGAAGCTTTCTTT,CASSLPSTVMNTEAFF
TRBJ2-3,TRBV10-3,-,many,TGTGCCATCAGTGAGTCGTACGCGGTAGAAGGCACAGATACGCAGTATTTT,CAISESYAVEGTDTQYF
TRBJ1-1,TRBV12-3/TRBV12-4,-,once,TGTGCCAGCAGTCCGCCGACAGATATGAACACTGAAGCTTTCTTT,CASSPPTDMNTEAFF
TRBJ2-3,TRBV3-1,TRBD2,many,TGTGCCAGCAGTCCATCTAGCGGGGGGGCCGCAGATACGCAGTATTTT,CASSPSSGGAADTQYF
TRBJ2-7,TRBV6-1,TRBD1,once,TGTGCCACATCCCAAGACAGGGCCCTTTCCTACGAGCAGTACTTC,CATSQDRALSYEQYF
TRBJ1-4,TRBV7-9,-,-,TGTGCCAGCAGCCCCCGGGGGGGGGGTGAAAAACTGTTTTTT,CASSPRGGGEKLFF
TRBJ2-5,TRBV10-3,-,-,TGTGCCATCAGCCCGGTAGGATTAGGGACCCAGTACTTC,CAISPVGLGTQYF
TRBJ1-1,TRBV7-8,-,many,TGTGCCAGCAGCTTGCTAGGACAGCTTGAAGCTTTCTTT,CASSLLGQLEAFF
TRBJ1-2,TRBV5-1,TRBD1,-,TGCGCCAGCAGCTTGGTGACAGGGGGATCGTATGGCTACACCTTC,CASSLVTGGSYGYTF
TRBJ2-7,TRBV28,-,many,TGTGCCAGCAGTTTATTTCCTGGTTCGGGCCTCGAGCAGTACTTC,CASSLFPGSGLEQYF
TRBJ1-4,TRBV19,-,few,TGTGCCAGTAGTATAGTAACAGTAGCAACTAATGAAAAACTGTTTTTT,CASSIVTVATNEKLFF
TRBJ2-1,TRBV20-1,TRBD2,many,TGCAGTGCCCGACAGGCTAGCGGGGGTGGACGGGCGCTTAGCTCCTACAATGAGCAGTTCTTC,CSARQASGGGRALSSYNEQFF
TRBJ2-5,TRBV25-1,TRBD2,many,TGTGCCAGCAGTGAGTTCCGGGGGGGAATCCAAGAGACCCAGTACTTC,CASSEFRGGIQETQYF
TRBJ2-3,TRBV6-1,-,many,TGTGCCAGCAGTGCCGGGAGTCCCCAAGATACGCAGTATTTT,CASSAGSPQDTQYF
TRBJ1-4,TRBV11-3,-,many,TGTGCCAGCAGCTTCATTCAGCGGGGTCGTGAAAAACTGTTTTTT,CASSFIQRGREKLFF
TRBJ1-3,TRBV7-2,TRBD1,many,TGTGCCAGCAGCGCACAGACAGGGAACGGAAACACCATATATTTT,CASSAQTGNGNTIYF
TRBJ2-1,TRBV5-1,TRBD2,-,TGCGCCAGCAGCCCCGGGGGGATCTACAATGAGCAGTTCTTC,CASSPGGIYNEQFF
TRBJ1-5,TRBV18,-,many,TGTGCCAGCTCACCACCGGGGGGGCAGCCCCAGCATTTT,CASSPPGGQPQHF
TRBJ2-5,TRBV7-2,TRBD2,many,TGTGCCAGCAGCCTTCAGCGGGGGGGCACACAAGAGACCCAGTACTTC,CASSLQRGGTQETQYF
TRBJ2-6,TRBV7-9,TRBD1,few,TGTGCCAGCAGCCTTCCGGGACAGGTGATCTCTGGGGCCAACGTCCTGACTTTC,CASSLPGQVISGANVLTF
TRBJ2-3,TRBV7-9,TRBD1,many,TGTGCCAGCAGCTCTCGGGACAGGGGGCGTTTCACAGATACGCAGTATTTT,CASSSRDRGRFTDTQYF
TRBJ1-2,TRBV5-1,TRBD1,few,TGCGCCAGCAGCAGGGACAGCGAAGGTTTTGGCTACACCTTC,CASSRDSEGFGYTF
TRBJ1-2,TRBV28,TRBD1,once,TGTGCCAGCAGTTTAACGCCAGGGGGAGGCTATGGCTACACCTTC,CASSLTPGGGYGYTF
TRBJ1-1,TRBV20-1,-,-,TGCAGTGCTAGAGATCAAGCCGCTTGGGACCTGAACACTGAAGCTTTCTTT,CSARDQAAWDLNTEAFF
TRBJ1-2,TRBV6-1,-,few,TGTGCCAGCAGAGGGCGATTGGGGCGCGACTATGGCTACACCTTC,CASRGRLGRDYGYTF
TRBJ2-2,TRBV27,TRBD1,-,TGTGCCAGCTTTATTCTACGGACAGGGGAGGGCGGGGAGCTGTTTTTT,CASFILRTGEGGELFF
TRBJ2-3,TRBV7-2,-,-,TGTGCCAGCAACATATGGGCGGGAACTAGCACAGATACGCAGTATTTT,CASNIWAGTSTDTQYF
TRBJ2-7,TRBV12-3/TRBV12-4,-,-,TGTGCCAGCAGTTTAATGGGGGCCGGCGGCTACGAGCAGTACTTC,CASSLMGAGGYEQYF
TRBJ1-2,TRBV19,-,many,TGTGCCAGTAGTGTACGGAGAAACTATGGCTACACCTTC,CASSVRRNYGYTF
TRBJ1-1,TRBV18,-,-,TGTGCCAGCTTAGATTGGGGGGGAAGGGACACTGAAGCTTTCTTT,CASLDWGGRDTEAFF
TRBJ2-7,TRBV11-2,-,many,TGTGCCAGCAGCTTAGAGGGTCCAAGCTCCTACGAGCAGTACTTC,CASSLEGPSSYEQYF
TRBJ1-4,TRBV5-6,-,many,TGTGCCAGCAGCTTGGCCGGGAGGGGTGAAAAACTGTTTTTT,CASSLAGRGEKLFF
TRBJ1-5,TRBV20-1,TRBD1,many,TGCAGTGCTTCCCGGTACGGACAGGGCCGTTCTCAGCCCCAGCATTTT,CSASRYGQGRSQPQHF
TRBJ1-1,TRBV12-3/TRBV12-4,TRBD1,many,TGTGCCAGCAGTTTAAGGACAGGCGCTGATATATCTGAAGCTTTCTTT,CASSLRTGADISEAFF
TRBJ2-5,TRBV5-1,-,many,TGCGCCAGCAGCGAGGACTATTACCAAGAGACCCAGTACTTC,CASSEDYYQETQYF
TRBJ1-5,TRBV3-1,-,many,TGTGCCAGCAGCCAAGGGGGGGCGCAGCATTTT,CASSQGGAQHF
TRBJ2-7,TRBV27,-,many,TGTGCCAGCAGTTTCGGGTGGCACGGGTACGAGCAGTACTTC,CASSFGWHGYEQYF
TRBJ1-1,TRBV6-2/TRBV6-3,TRBD1,many,TGTGCCAGCAGCAACGACAGGGGGAACACTGAAGCTTTCTTT,CASSNDRGNTEAFF
TRBJ2-1,TRBV13,TRBD2,few,TGTGCCAGCAGAAAAGCGGGGGGCCGTATTTACAATGAGCAGTTCTTC,CASRKAGGRIYNEQFF
TRBJ2-5,TRBV11-2,TRBD2,once,TGTGCCAGCAGCTTTTGGTCCCCCGGACTAGCGGGGCAAGAGACCCAGTACTTC,CASSFWSPGLAGQETQYF
TRBJ2-7,TRBV27,-,-,TGTGCCAGCAGTTTAGGGCGGCTGGGTCTCGAGCAGTACTTC,CASSLGRLGLEQYF
TRBJ1-2,TRBV6-1,TRBD1,once,TGTGCCAGCAGCGGGAGGACAGGGGACTATGGCTACACCTTC,CASSGRTGDYGYTF
TRBJ2-3,TRBV7-3,-,many,TGTGCCAGCAGCTTAGAAGATACGCAGTATTTT,CASSLEDTQYF